This T cell receptor beta chain was recorded in a study of blood T cell repertoires in COVID-19 (dated by TCRdb to the early 2020s). Notes on the research overall: The collaborator samples originated in the United States, Italy and Spain and spanned the acute and convalescent phases of COVID-19. A de-identified subject ID, COVID-19 status, age in years and sex were almost always included in the sample metadata. Deeply sampled blood TCRbeta repertoires from subjects exposed to, actively infected with, or recovered from COVID-19 were included in the dataset. The prospective study material was composed of cDNA or gDNA derived from T cells, B-cell-depleted T cells, or PBMCs. The samples were drawn from the first 160 participants of the ongoing ImmuneRACE study and from 1,254 subjects provided by 6 global collaborators. The repertoires were made available in a free public database intended to serve as a resource for research on the immune response to SARS-CoV-2. Where available, HLA class I and class II types were taken from metadata supplied by the sample provider and were not determined by assay-based typing. General findings and caveats noted by the study authors: Clinical and demographic metadata were provided uncurated, with the amount varying by source and participant.

TCRbeta CDR3 regions were amplified from genomic DNA by means of the immunoSEQ Assay, a bias-controlled multiplex PCR. Processing in the source paper ran as follows. The number of nucleated cells in each sample was estimated from the amplification of reference gene primers within the assay. To quantify the absolute abundance of each unique TCRbeta CDR3 rearrangement, sequence reads were collapsed and filtered. For each sample, productive Simpson clonality was calculated by taking the square root of Simpson's diversity index across productive rearrangements. TCRdb limited this immuneACCESS table to in-frame rearrangements with V and J called. A share of clones is missing; checked studies link under half to unresolved V genes, and the rest is unexplained. The V and J calls and clone size are taken from that table; D and trimming were inferred from the DNA. The sample table contains about 150,000 clones; only one count was recorded for 75% to 85% of them. Roughly 5.3% of the sample belongs to the ten largest clones.

Whole blood was collected in K2EDTA tubes by collaborating institutions according to the institutions' own protocols. Collaborator samples were shipped for TCRbeta analysis as frozen whole blood, isolated PBMCs, or DNA extracted from either sample type. Of note for this clone: Its antigen is unknown. Qualities for individual bases were not recorded, and no much larger clone is one base off.

The junction shows trimming of 1 base on V and 0 bases on J, plus 13 bases between the germline ends. Spanning cysteine to phenylalanine, the CDR3 consists of 17 amino acids. The kept DNA is CDR3 alone, 51 bases in frame from the first base. The germline V gene provides CDR1 SGHVS and CDR2 FNYEAQ. The clonotype was recovered from a woman aged 45-65 years with acute or convalescent COVID-19. Specimen: peripheral blood. Here the chain combines TRBV7-6 and TRBJ2-1; the D gene assignment is ambiguous. The CDR3 has the sequence CASSLVAAASSYNEQFF. The nucleotide sequence reads TGTGCCAGCAGCTTAGTCGCTGCGGCCAGCTCCTACAATGAGCAGTTCTTC.